Each of the 10 T cell receptor beta chains below was sequenced from the same sample in a study of T cell repertoires in cytomegalovirus infection. Which antigens these TCRs recognize remains unknown. TCRdb passed the reads through MiXCR, listing each CDR3 protein once. The sample has a few hundred thousand distinct CDR3 sequences; about 42% are singletons. This specimen consisted of cultured PBMCs, obtained from culture after CMV antigen stimulation. The receptor source for this set is a human donor in good health (CMV status not recorded). Some clones in this sample may be carry-over from other donors' samples.

V and J are TRBV7-2 and TRBJ1-5; TRBD1 might be the D (6 bases). The CDR3 sequence is 13 residues long. V lost 8 bases to trimming and J lost 6 bases, with 14 bases between them. Germline CDR1 and CDR2: SGHTA and FQGNSA. As DNA, the CDR3 is TGTGCCAGCGCAACAGGGAACAGTCAGCCCCAGCATTTT. Translated, it gives CASATGNSQPQHF. The full variable domain, with the rest looked up from reference TRBV7-2 and TRBJ1-5, is GAGVSQSPSNKVTEKGKDVELRCDPISGHTALYWYRQSLGQGLEFLIYFQGNSAPDKSGLPSDRFSAERTGGSVSTLTIQRTQQEDSAVYLCASATGNSQPQHFGDGTRLSIL.

This sequence joins TRBV7-2 and TRBJ2-1; TRBD2 agrees at 8 bases. In germline, CDR1 is SGHTA, CDR2 FQGNSA. The ends lost 7 bases at V and 3 bases at J; junction bases unmatched: 8. The CDR3 consists of 15 residues. CDR3 loop: CASIASGLRYNEQFF. The DNA of the CDR3 is TGTGCCAGCATAGCTAGCGGGTTGCGCTACAATGAGCAGTTCTTC. The variable domain in full, completed from reference TRBV7-2 and TRBJ2-1, reads GAGVSQSPSNKVTEKGKDVELRCDPISGHTALYWYRQSLGQGLEFLIYFQGNSAPDKSGLPSDRFSAERTGGSVSTLTIQRTQQEDSAVYLCASIASGLRYNEQFFGPGTRLTVL.

This clonotype was seen at least ten times. This rearrangement joins TRBV7-2 to TRBJ2-6; tentative D call: TRBD2 (5 bases). Trimming pared 3 bases from V and 4 bases from J, leaving 10 bases between. The V gene's germline CDR1 is SGHTA and CDR2 FQGNSA. There are 15 residues in the CDR3. The CDR3 coding sequence is TGTGCCAGCAGCTTTTCGGGGTCCGGGGCCAACGTCCTGACTTTC. Protein sequence: CASSFSGSGANVLTF.

J is TRBJ2-1 and V is TRBV7-2, with D perhaps matching TRBD2 (6 bases). The V end was cut by 3 bases, the J end by 0 bases, with 9 bases between. The CDR3 consists of 15 residues. Germline V lookup: CDR1 SGHTA, CDR2 FQGNSA. The CDR3 DNA sequence: TGTGCCAGCAGCTTTGCGGGATTCTCCTACAATGAGCAGTTCTTC. This encodes CASSFAGFSYNEQFF.

This rearrangement joins TRBV7-9 to TRBJ2-3; D might be TRBD2 (6 bases). The CDR3 runs to 15 residues. Germline V gene sequence: CDR1 SEHNR, CDR2 FQNEAQ (reference sequence). With 0 bases removed from V and 6 bases from J, the gap between germline ends came to 13 bases. The CDR3 coding sequence is TGTGCCAGCAGCTTAGCCCAGCGGGCCCATGATACGCAGTATTTT. Encoded protein: CASSLAQRAHDTQYF.

This clonotype was seen only a few times. The V gene is TRBV12-3 or TRBV12-4, the J gene TRBJ2-2, with TRBD2 matching over 7 bases. V shed 10 bases and J 7 bases; nucleotides not matched to a gene: 18. The CDR3 is made up of 16 amino acids. The CDR3 DNA reads TGTGCCAACGGTTACCGACCGGCGGGAGAAGTCGGGGAGCTGTTTTTT. The encoded protein is CANGYRPAGEVGELFF.

The gene calls are TRBV19 and TRBJ1-3; 11 bases are a match to TRBD1. The V and J ends lost 6 bases and 3 bases, in that order; junction bases with no gene match: 10. This CDR3 is built from 17 residues. From germline, CDR1 is LNHDA and CDR2 SQIVND (reference sequence). CDR3 sequence (DNA): TGTGCCAGTAGACACGGACAGGGGGCGCCGATTGGAAACACCATATATTTT. It yields the protein CASRHGQGAPIGNTIYF.

The chain combines TRBV6-8 with TRBJ1-2, with a tentative D call TRBD1 (5 bases). The V end lost 7 bases, the J end lost 6 bases, and 21 bases lay between the germline ends. The germline gives CDR1 MNHGY, CDR2 SAAAGT. The CDR3 is made up of 15 amino acids. CDR3 bases: TGTGCCAGCACGGGGACGGCGGCAAGGCTCGATGGCTACACCTTC. Protein sequence: CASTGTAARLDGYTF.

The chain has TRBV2 and TRBJ2-3; 10 nucleotides line up with TRBD2. This CDR3 has 17 amino acids. V lost 8 bases and J lost 5; bases outside the gene matches: 16. The germline V gene has CDR1 SNHLY and CDR2 FYNNEI. CDR3 in DNA: TGTGCCAGCGGGAGGCCTCCTCTAGCGGGAGAGGGAGATACGCAGTATTTT. Its protein product is CASGRPPLAGEGDTQYF.

The V and J genes are TRBV20-1 and TRBJ2-5; D ambiguous. The CDR3 length is 13 residues. CDR1 and CDR2 from the germline V gene are DFQATT and SNEGSKA (reference sequence). Trimming left V 0 bases short and J 12 bases short, with 17 bases between. The CDR3 protein is CSAREVNTEIEYF. In nucleotides, the CDR3 is TGCAGTGCTAGAGAGGTTAATACAGAGATCGAGTACTTC.